The 21 T cell receptor beta chains below all came from one sample that was sequenced in a study of cytomegalovirus exposure and HLA in healthy donors. Amplification used 60 Vbeta primers and 13 Jbeta primers. Here immunoSEQ multiplex PCR was the method, and the copy in TCRdb shows in-frame clones only, minus some. The sample has more than 110,000 clones; around 85% are singletons. Sequenced sample: PBMCs. The receptors were sampled from a female donor in good health and CMV-seronegative.

CDR3 residues: CASKWEGLSYEQYF. In DNA, the CDR3 is TGTGCCAGCAAATGGGAGGGCCTCTCCTACGAGCAGTACTTC. The chain is built from TRBV2 and TRBJ2-7; 7 bases map to TRBD2. This CDR3 is 14 amino acids long. CDR1 is SNHLY and CDR2 is FYNNEI in the germline V gene. After removal of 7 bases from V and 0 bases from J, the junction contained 6 bases not matched to a gene.

This CDR3 reads CASSLLTRSEQYF. The CDR3 region has the DNA TGTGCCAGCAGTTTGCTGACTCGATCCGAGCAGTACTTC. The chain has TRBV27 and TRBJ2-7; no clear D gene. This CDR3 has 13 residues. The germline gives CDR1 MNHEY, CDR2 SMNVEV (reference sequence). V lost 3 bases, J lost 6 bases, and 12 bases lay in between.

This chain connects TRBV7-9 to TRBJ2-7; tentatively, D is TRBD1 (6 bases). Trimming stripped 4 bases from V and 2 bases from J, with 15 bases between. Germline CDR1 and CDR2: SEHNR and FQNEAQ (reference sequence). CDR3 length: 15 residues. CDR3 protein: CASSSGQNKAYEQYF. The CDR3 DNA follows: TGTGCCAGCAGCTCCGGACAGAACAAGGCCTACGAGCAGTACTTC.

The V gene is TRBV28, the J gene TRBJ1-2; 8 nucleotides align to TRBD1. With 1 base clipped from V and 2 bases from J, the junction kept 9 bases outside the gene matches. CDR3 length equals 17 residues. The germline V gene has CDR1 MDHEN and CDR2 SYDVKM. CDR3 residues: CASSLLGGQVWNYGYTF. As DNA, the CDR3 is TGTGCCAGCAGTTTATTAGGGGGACAGGTTTGGAACTATGGCTACACCTTC.

The chain employs TRBV29-1 and TRBJ2-1; the match to TRBD2 covers 12 bases. Per the germline V gene, CDR1 is SQVTM and CDR2 is ANQGSEA. Losses at the gene ends were 1 base for V and 6 bases for J; bases not matched to a gene: 7. The CDR3 length is 16 residues. The CDR3 loop is CSVEGTSGTSSNEQFF. DNA of the CDR3: TGCAGCGTTGAAGGGACTAGCGGGACGAGTTCCAATGAGCAGTTCTTC.

The CDR3, as DNA: TGTGCCAGCAGCTTAGCACAGACCCAAGAGACCCAGTACTTC. Translated, it gives CASSLAQTQETQYF. V is TRBV7-9 and J is TRBJ2-5; D is unclear. This CDR3 has 14 amino acids. The germline V and J ends were trimmed by 0 bases and 1 base, with 6 bases remaining between them. Germline V gene data show CDR1 as SEHNR and CDR2 as FQNEAQ (reference sequence).

A few counts support this clone. The chain couples TRBV4-1 to TRBJ1-5; 7 positions agree with TRBD1. The CDR3 has 15 amino acids. The germline V gene has CDR1 MGHRA and CDR2 YSYEKL. The junction had 4 bases not matched to a gene; V was cut back by 4 bases and J by 1 base. The CDR3 coding sequence is TGCGCCAGCAGCCTACAGGGGAACAGCAATCAGCCCCAGCATTTT. It yields the protein CASSLQGNSNQPQHF.

The rearrangement links TRBV5-6 to TRBJ2-1, with a tentative D call TRBD2 (6 bases). CDR1 and CDR2 (germline): SGHDT, YYEEEE. CDR3 size: 17 residues. V was shortened by 0 bases and J by 3 bases, with 16 bases between the two germline ends. The CDR3 spells CASSLASLQRVYNEQFF. The CDR3 DNA is TGTGCCAGCAGCTTGGCCAGCCTGCAGCGGGTCTACAATGAGCAGTTCTTC.

The chain links TRBV7-9 to TRBJ1-1, with D tentatively TRBD1 (6 bases). The CDR3 runs to 15 residues. Trimming pared 5 bases from V and 1 base from J, leaving 14 bases between. Germline-derived CDR1 and CDR2 are SEHNR and FQNEAQ (reference sequence). The CDR3 loop is CASSVLQGSNTEAFF. DNA of the CDR3: TGTGCCAGCAGCGTATTACAGGGCTCGAACACTGAAGCTTTCTTT. The full variable domain, in which reference TRBV7-9 and TRBJ1-1 provide the parts outside the CDR3, is DTGVSQNPRHKITKRGQNVTFRCDPISEHNRLYWYRQTLGQGPEFLTYFQNEAQLEKSRLLSDRFSAERPKGSFSTLEIQRTEQGDSAMYLCASSVLQGSNTEAFFGQGTRLTVV.

This clone appeared a single time. The same CDR3 arises from other DNA sequences in this sample as well. The J gene is TRBJ1-5, the V gene TRBV7-2; unclear D gene. Germline CDR1 and CDR2: SGHTA and FQGNSA. This CDR3 spans 12 amino acids. The V and J ends lost 5 bases and 7 bases respectively, with 9 bases between them. The CDR3 loop reads CASSPRGQPQHF. CDR3 sequence (DNA): TGTGCCAGCAGCCCCCGGGGACAGCCCCAGCATTTT. Variable domain in full (rest from reference TRBV7-2 and TRBJ1-5): GAGVSQSPSNKVTEKGKDVELRCDPISGHTALYWYRQSLGQGLEFLIYFQGNSAPDKSGLPSDRFSAERTGGSVSTLTIQRTQQEDSAVYLCASSPRGQPQHFGDGTRLSIL.

The chain is built from TRBV4-1 and TRBJ1-1, with 9 positions matching TRBD1. CDR1 is MGHRA, CDR2 YSYEKL, per germline. This CDR3 contains 13 residues. Unmatched junction bases numbered 5, after V lost 8 bases and J lost 4 bases. CDR3 amino acids: CASEGQGGTEAFF. CDR3 coding DNA: TGCGCCAGCGAGGGACAGGGAGGCACTGAAGCTTTCTTT.

This sequence joins TRBV7-9 and TRBJ2-1; the match to TRBD2 covers 7 bases. Germline CDR1 is SEHNR and CDR2 is FQNEAQ (reference sequence). The CDR3 has 16 residues. Losses at the gene ends were 5 bases for V and 3 bases for J; bases not matched to a gene: 10. This chain's CDR3 is CASSPPRASGYNEQFF. Written as DNA, the CDR3 is TGTGCCAGCAGCCCACCTCGGGCTAGCGGCTACAATGAGCAGTTCTTC.

The V gene is TRBV7-9, the J gene TRBJ1-1, with D perhaps matching TRBD1 (6 bases). Germline V gene sequence: CDR1 SEHNR, CDR2 FQNEAQ (reference sequence). This CDR3 has 11 amino acids. CDR3 protein: CASDGGAGAFF. The CDR3 DNA follows: TGTGCGAGCGATGGGGGCGCAGGGGCTTTCTTT.

This clone was observed a handful of times. This chain uses TRBV27 with TRBJ2-4; 11 nucleotides line up with TRBD1. The CDR3 is 15 amino acids. J was trimmed by 7 bases and V by 4 bases; bases with no gene match: 6. Germline V gene data show CDR1 as MNHEY and CDR2 as SMNVEV (reference sequence). The CDR3: CASSSPGQGENIQYF. CDR3 coding DNA: TGTGCCAGCAGTTCGCCGGGACAGGGGGAGAACATTCAGTACTTC.

This sequence joins TRBV15 and TRBJ1-1; D gene ambiguous. The V and J ends lost 0 bases and 5 bases respectively, with 7 bases between them. Germline lookup yields CDR1 LNHNV and CDR2 YYDKDF (reference sequence). The CDR3 extends over 13 amino acids. The CDR3 nucleotides are TGTGCCACCAGCAGAGACCGGAGGACTGAAGCTTTCTTT. Translation gives CATSRDRRTEAFF.

The chain recombines TRBV5-1 with TRBJ2-7, with 9 bases that match TRBD1. There are 15 residues in the CDR3. Germline trimming cut 0 bases from V and 6 bases from J; bases unmatched to any gene: 7. The V gene's germline CDR1 is SGHRS and CDR2 YFSETQ. The CDR3 coding sequence is TGCGCCAGCAGCTTGGATGGGACAGGGAACATCGAGCAGTACTTC. Translation gives CASSLDGTGNIEQYF.

This rearrangement joins TRBV5-1 to TRBJ2-3, with 8 bases identical to TRBD1. The trim removed 2 bases at V and 4 bases at J, leaving 3 bases unmatched. This CDR3 spans 14 amino acids. Germline loops: CDR1 SGHRS, CDR2 YFSETQ. The CDR3 loop is CASSLGQGADTQYF. DNA for the CDR3: TGCGCCAGCAGCTTAGGACAGGGAGCAGATACGCAGTATTTT. The whole variable domain, remainder taken from reference TRBV5-1 and TRBJ2-3, is KAGVTQTPRYLIKTRGQQVTLSCSPISGHRSVSWYQQTPGQGLQFLFEYFSETQRNKGNFPGRFSGRQFSNSRSEMNVSTLELGDSALYLCASSLGQGADTQYFGPGTRLTVL.

This clone came up once. The V gene is TRBV29-1, the J gene TRBJ2-1, with 11 bases that match TRBD2. After removal of 2 bases from V and 7 bases from J, the junction contained 10 bases not matched to a gene. CDR1 and CDR2 from the germline V gene are SQVTM and ANQGSEA. The CDR3 length is 16 residues. The DNA for the CDR3 is TGCAGCGTTGAAAGAGGGGTACTAGCGGGAGTTAATGAGCAGTTCTTC. Translated: CSVERGVLAGVNEQFF.

The CDR3 is CASSRLAPNTGELFF. The CDR3 DNA sequence: TGTGCCAGTAGTAGACTAGCGCCCAACACCGGGGAGCTGTTTTTT. The chain has TRBV19 and TRBJ2-2; TRBD2 matches at 8 bases. Germline V CDR1 and CDR2: LNHDA, SQIVND (reference sequence). Germline trimming cut 4 bases from V and 2 bases from J; bases unmatched to any gene: 3. CDR3 length equals 15 residues.

This clone has a single count. The V gene is TRBV4-1, the J gene TRBJ1-2, with a tentative D call TRBD1 (6 bases). Trimming took 0 bases from V and 7 from J, leaving 12 bases between them. CDR1 and CDR2 from the germline V gene are MGHRA and YSYEKL. The CDR3 spans 14 residues. The CDR3 reads CASSQDRQAAGYTF. The DNA for the CDR3 is TGCGCCAGCAGCCAAGATCGACAGGCCGCTGGCTACACCTTC.

This clone was seen a few times. The chain carries TRBV7-8 and TRBJ1-2; TRBD1 aligns across 8 bases. V dropped 3 bases and J dropped 2; count of bases not matched to a gene: 2. The CDR3 is made up of 14 amino acids. Per germline, CDR1 SGHVS and CDR2 FQNEAQ. CDR3 region: CASSFDRGNYGYTF. As DNA, the CDR3 is TGTGCCAGCAGCTTCGACAGGGGAAACTATGGCTACACCTTC.